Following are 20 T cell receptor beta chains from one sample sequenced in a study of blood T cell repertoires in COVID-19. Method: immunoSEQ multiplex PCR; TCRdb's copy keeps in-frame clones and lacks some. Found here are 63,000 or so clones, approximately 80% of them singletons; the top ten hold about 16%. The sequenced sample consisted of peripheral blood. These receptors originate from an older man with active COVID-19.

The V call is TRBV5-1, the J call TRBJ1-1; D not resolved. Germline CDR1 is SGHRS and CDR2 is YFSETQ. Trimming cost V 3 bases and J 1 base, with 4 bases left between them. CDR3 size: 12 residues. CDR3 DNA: TGCGCCAGCAGCTCCCGGAACACTGAAGCTTTCTTT. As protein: CASSSRNTEAFF.

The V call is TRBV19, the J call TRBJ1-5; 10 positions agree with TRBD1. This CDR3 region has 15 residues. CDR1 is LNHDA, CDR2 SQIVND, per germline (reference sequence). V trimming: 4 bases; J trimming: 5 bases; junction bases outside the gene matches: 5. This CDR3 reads CASSRTGGEDQPQHF. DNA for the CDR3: TGTGCCAGTAGTAGGACAGGGGGGGAAGATCAGCCCCAGCATTTT.

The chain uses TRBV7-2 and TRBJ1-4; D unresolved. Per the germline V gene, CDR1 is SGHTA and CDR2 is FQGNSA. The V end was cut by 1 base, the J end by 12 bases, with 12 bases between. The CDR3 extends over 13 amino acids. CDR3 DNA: TGTGCCAGCAGCTTAGACGCAGCGGAGGAACTGTTTTTT. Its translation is CASSLDAAEELFF.

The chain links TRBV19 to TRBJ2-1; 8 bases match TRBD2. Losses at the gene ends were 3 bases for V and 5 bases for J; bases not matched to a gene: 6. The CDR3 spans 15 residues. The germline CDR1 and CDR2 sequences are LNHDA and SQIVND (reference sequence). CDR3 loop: CASSMFSGNNNEQFF. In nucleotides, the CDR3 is TGTGCCAGTAGTATGTTTAGCGGGAATAACAATGAGCAGTTCTTC.

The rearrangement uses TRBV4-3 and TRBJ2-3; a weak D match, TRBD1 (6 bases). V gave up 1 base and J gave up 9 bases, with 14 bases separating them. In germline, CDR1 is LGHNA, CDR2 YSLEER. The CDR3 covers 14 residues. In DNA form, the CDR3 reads TGCGCCAGCAGCCAAGCGGGACAACAAGGGACGCAGTATTTT. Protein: CASSQAGQQGTQYF.

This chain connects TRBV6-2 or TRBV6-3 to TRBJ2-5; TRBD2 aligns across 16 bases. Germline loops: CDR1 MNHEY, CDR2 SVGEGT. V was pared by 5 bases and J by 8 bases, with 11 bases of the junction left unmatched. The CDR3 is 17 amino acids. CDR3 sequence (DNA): TGTGCCAGCAGTGGCGGGACTAGCGGGAGGGCCGGGTCAACCCAGTACTTC. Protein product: CASSGGTSGRAGSTQYF.

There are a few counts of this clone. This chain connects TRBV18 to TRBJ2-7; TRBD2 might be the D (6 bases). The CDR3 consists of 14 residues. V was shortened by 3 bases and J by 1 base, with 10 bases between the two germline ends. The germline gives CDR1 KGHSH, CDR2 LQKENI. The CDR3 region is CASSPGLDSYEQYF. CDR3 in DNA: TGTGCCAGCTCACCGGGACTGGATTCCTACGAGCAGTACTTC. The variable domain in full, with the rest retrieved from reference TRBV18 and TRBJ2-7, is NAGVMQNPRHLVRRRGQEARLRCSPMKGHSHVYWYRQLPEEGLKFMVYLQKENIIDESGMPKERFSAEFPKEGPSILRIQQVVRGDSAAYFCASSPGLDSYEQYFGPGTRLTVT.

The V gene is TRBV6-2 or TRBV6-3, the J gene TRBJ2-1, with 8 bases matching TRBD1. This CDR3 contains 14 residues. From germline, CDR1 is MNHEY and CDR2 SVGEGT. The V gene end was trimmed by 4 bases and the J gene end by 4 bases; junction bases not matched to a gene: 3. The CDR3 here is CASSSGDRYNEQFF. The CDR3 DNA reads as TGTGCCAGCAGTTCGGGGGACAGGTACAATGAGCAGTTCTTC.

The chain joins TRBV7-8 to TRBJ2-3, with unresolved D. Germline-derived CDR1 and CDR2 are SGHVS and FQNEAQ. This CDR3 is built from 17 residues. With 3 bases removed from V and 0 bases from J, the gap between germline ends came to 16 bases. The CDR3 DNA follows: TGTGCCAGCAGCTTCCAAGGAAAACTATCTAGCACAGATACGCAGTATTTT. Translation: CASSFQGKLSSTDTQYF.

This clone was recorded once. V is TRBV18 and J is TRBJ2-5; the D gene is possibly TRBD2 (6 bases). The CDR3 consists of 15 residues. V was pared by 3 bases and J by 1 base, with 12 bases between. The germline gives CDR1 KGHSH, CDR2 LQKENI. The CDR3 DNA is TGTGCCAGCTCACCGCGAGCGGGTACCCAAGAGACCCAGTACTTC. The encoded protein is CASSPRAGTQETQYF.

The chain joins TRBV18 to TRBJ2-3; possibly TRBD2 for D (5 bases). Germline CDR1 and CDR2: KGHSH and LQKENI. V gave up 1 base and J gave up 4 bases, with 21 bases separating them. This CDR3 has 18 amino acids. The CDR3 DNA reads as TGTGCCAGCTCACCACTAGGCCGCGGGCCCGGCGTCGCAGATACGCAGTATTTT. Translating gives CASSPLGRGPGVADTQYF.

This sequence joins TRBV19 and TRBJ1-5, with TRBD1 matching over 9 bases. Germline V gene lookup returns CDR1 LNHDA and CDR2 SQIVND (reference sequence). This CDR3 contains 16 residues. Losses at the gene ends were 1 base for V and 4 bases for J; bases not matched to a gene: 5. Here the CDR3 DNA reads TGTGCCAGTAGTATAGTAACAGGGGGCTGGAATCAGCCCCAGCATTTT. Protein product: CASSIVTGGWNQPQHF.

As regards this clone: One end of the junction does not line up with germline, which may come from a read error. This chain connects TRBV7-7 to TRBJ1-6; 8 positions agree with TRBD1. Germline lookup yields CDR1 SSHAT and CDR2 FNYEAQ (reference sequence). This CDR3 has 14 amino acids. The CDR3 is CASSAGQDNSPLHF. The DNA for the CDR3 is TGTGCTAGCAGCGCGGGACAGGATAATTCACCCCTCCACTTT.

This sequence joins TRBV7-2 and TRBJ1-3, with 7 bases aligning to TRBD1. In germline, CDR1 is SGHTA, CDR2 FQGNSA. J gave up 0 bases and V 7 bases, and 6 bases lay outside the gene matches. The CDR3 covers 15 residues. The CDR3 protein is CASTPDRRSGNTIYF. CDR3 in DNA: TGTGCCAGCACTCCGGACAGGCGCTCTGGAAACACCATATATTTT.

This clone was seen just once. The CDR3 DNA follows: TGCGCCAGCAGCTTGGGTCCGGGGGAGGGCCCCTACAATGAGCAGTTCTTC. Amino acids: CASSLGPGEGPYNEQFF. V and J are TRBV5-1 and TRBJ2-1, with 7 nucleotides matching TRBD2. Germline trimming cut 0 bases from V and 2 bases from J; bases unmatched to any gene: 8. Germline V gives CDR1 SGHRS, CDR2 YFSETQ. The CDR3 has 17 amino acids.

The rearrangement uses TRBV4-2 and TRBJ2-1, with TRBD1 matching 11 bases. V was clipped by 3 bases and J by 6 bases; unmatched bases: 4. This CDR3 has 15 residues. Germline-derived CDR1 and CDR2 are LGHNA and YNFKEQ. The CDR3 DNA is TGTGCCAGCAGCCACCCCGGGACAGGGGGCAATGAGCAGTTCTTC. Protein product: CASSHPGTGGNEQFF.

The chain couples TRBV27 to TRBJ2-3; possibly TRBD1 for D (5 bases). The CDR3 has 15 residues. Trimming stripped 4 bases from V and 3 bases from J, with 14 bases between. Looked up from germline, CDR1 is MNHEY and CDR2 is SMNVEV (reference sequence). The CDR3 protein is CASSSQGISTDTQYF. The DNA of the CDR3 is TGTGCCAGCAGTTCTCAGGGAATTAGTACAGATACGCAGTATTTT.

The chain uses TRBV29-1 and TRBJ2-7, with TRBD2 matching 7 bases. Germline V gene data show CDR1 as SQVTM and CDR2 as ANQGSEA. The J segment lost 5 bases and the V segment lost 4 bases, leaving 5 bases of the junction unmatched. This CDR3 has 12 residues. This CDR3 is CSVVGAGDEQYF. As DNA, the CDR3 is TGCAGCGTTGTCGGGGCGGGAGACGAGCAGTACTTC.

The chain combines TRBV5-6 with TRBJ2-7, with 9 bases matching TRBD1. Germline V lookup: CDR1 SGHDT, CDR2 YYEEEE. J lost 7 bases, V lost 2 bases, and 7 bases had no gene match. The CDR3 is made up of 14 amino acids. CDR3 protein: CASSFVDRGKEQYF. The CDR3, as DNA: TGTGCCAGCAGCTTCGTCGACAGGGGGAAAGAGCAGTACTTC.

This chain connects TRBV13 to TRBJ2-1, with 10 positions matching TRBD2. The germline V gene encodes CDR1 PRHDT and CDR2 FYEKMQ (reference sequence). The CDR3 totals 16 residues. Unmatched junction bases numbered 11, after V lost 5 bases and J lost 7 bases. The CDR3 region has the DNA TGTGCCAGCAGCACGGACCCTAGCGGGAGTTTGAATGAGCAGTTCTTC. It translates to CASSTDPSGSLNEQFF.